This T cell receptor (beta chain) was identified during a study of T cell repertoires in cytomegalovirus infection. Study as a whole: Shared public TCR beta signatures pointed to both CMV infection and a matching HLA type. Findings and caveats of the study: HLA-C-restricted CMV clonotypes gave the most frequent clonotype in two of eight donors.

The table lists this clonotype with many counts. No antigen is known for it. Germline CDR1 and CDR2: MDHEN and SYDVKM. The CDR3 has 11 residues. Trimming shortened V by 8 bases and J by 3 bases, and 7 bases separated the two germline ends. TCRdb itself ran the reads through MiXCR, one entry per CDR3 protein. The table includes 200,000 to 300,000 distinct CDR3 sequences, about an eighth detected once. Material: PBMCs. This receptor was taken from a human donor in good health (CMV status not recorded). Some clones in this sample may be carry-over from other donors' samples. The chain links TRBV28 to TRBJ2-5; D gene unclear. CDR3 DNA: TGTGCCAGCTACAGCAAAGAGACCCAGTACTTC. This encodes CASYSKETQYF.